The present TCR beta chain was sequenced within a study of T and B cells in COVID-19 patients. V was pared by 7 bases and J by 2 bases, with 6 bases of the junction left unmatched. The CDR3 is 14 residues long. The V gene's germline CDR1 is SGHRS and CDR2 YFSETQ. This clonotype was seen only a few times. Blood genomic DNA input for TRB amplification was about 240-500 ng. TRB rearrangements were amplified by multiplex PCR with BIOMED2 TRB-A/B primers. TCRdb re-analysed the multiplex PCR reads in MiXCR, keeping a single row per CDR3 protein. Here the sample spans about 7,000 distinct CDR3 sequences, roughly a third being singletons.

The J gene is TRBJ2-5, the V gene TRBV5-1; 9 bases map to TRBD2. The clonotype originates from a human donor with active COVID-19. Sequencing was performed on blood. CDR3 residues: CASGRGGAQETQYF. CDR3 nucleotides: TGCGCCAGCGGTCGCGGGGGGGCGCAAGAGACCCAGTACTTC.